This passage covers 19 T cell receptor beta chains from one sample sequenced in a study of OX40 agonist ivuxolimab in advanced cancers. TCRdb's table, derived via immunoSEQ multiplex PCR, lists solely in-frame clones and lacks some. The repertoire holds tens of thousands of clones, with roughly nine tenths as singletons. The input for sequencing was CD4+ or CD8+ T cells sorted from blood, taken in a trial of the OX40 agonist ivuxolimab. The receptor set was obtained from an adult with an advanced solid tumor such as melanoma, head and neck, liver or kidney cancer.

V is TRBV10-2 and J is TRBJ2-1; D ambiguous. The CDR3 runs 13 residues. Trimming took 6 bases from V and 3 from J, leaving 9 bases between them. The V gene's germline CDR1 is WSHSY and CDR2 SAAADI. The CDR3 loop is CASSWSNYNEQFF. The CDR3 DNA is TGCGCCAGCAGCTGGAGTAACTACAATGAGCAGTTCTTC.

The chain links TRBV9 to TRBJ1-4; 7 nucleotides match TRBD1. With 3 bases clipped from V and 4 bases from J, the junction kept 3 bases outside the gene matches. Germline lookup yields CDR1 SGDLS and CDR2 YYNGEE. The CDR3 has 14 residues. The CDR3 loop reads CASSGRDSNEKLFF. The CDR3 DNA reads as TGTGCCAGCAGCGGTCGGGACAGTAATGAAAAACTGTTTTTT. The full variable domain, with the rest looked up from reference TRBV9 and TRBJ1-4, is DSGVTQTPKHLITATGQRVTLRCSPRSGDLSVYWYQQSLDQGLQFLIQYYNGEERAKGNILERFSAQQFPDLHSELNLSSLELGDSALYFCASSGRDSNEKLFFGSGTQLSVL.

This clone has a single count. The chain uses TRBV28 and TRBJ1-1, with D tentatively TRBD1 (5 bases). Germline assignment: CDR1 MDHEN and CDR2 SYDVKM. The CDR3 totals 13 residues. The V gene lost 1 base and the J gene lost 3 bases, with 6 bases spanning the gap. The CDR3 DNA is TGTGCCAGCAGTTTATCGGGGCACACTGAAGCTTTCTTT. It translates to CASSLSGHTEAFF.

The chain has TRBV2 and TRBJ2-6; D uncertain. CDR1 and CDR2 from the germline V gene are SNHLY and FYNNEI. The V and J ends lost 5 bases and 2 bases respectively, with 7 bases between them. The CDR3 runs to 14 residues. CDR3 protein: CASSWVAGANVLTF. The CDR3 nucleotides are TGTGCCAGCAGTTGGGTGGCTGGGGCCAACGTCCTGACTTTC.

The chain has TRBV4-3 and TRBJ1-1; D possibly corresponds to TRBD1 (6 bases). CDR3 length: 14 residues. CDR1 and CDR2 (germline): LGHNA, YSLEER. V was trimmed by 2 bases and J by 8 bases, leaving 15 bases between them. DNA for the CDR3: TGCGCCAGCAGCCAAACCGGGACACTCGGGGAAGCTTTCTTT. It is translated as CASSQTGTLGEAFF.

The sample holds a few counts of this clone. This chain connects TRBV6-1 to TRBJ2-2; 11 bases are shared with TRBD2. The V gene's germline CDR1 is MNHNS and CDR2 SASEGT. This CDR3 comprises 16 residues. J was trimmed by 2 bases and V by 4 bases; bases with no gene match: 3. The CDR3: CASSGGLAGNTGELFF. In nucleotides, the CDR3 is TGTGCCAGCAGTGGAGGACTAGCGGGTAACACCGGGGAGCTGTTTTTT.

The CDR3 sequence is CASSLESARTEAFF. DNA for the CDR3: TGCGCCAGCAGCTTGGAATCAGCTCGCACTGAAGCTTTCTTT. The chain links TRBV5-1 to TRBJ1-1; D is unresolved. Trimming removed 0 bases at V and 4 bases at J, with 10 bases between. CDR3 length: 14 amino acids. Germline loops: CDR1 SGHRS, CDR2 YFSETQ. The whole variable domain, remainder taken from reference TRBV5-1 and TRBJ1-1, is KAGVTQTPRYLIKTRGQQVTLSCSPISGHRSVSWYQQTPGQGLQFLFEYFSETQRNKGNFPGRFSGRQFSNSRSEMNVSTLELGDSALYLCASSLESARTEAFFGQGTRLTVV.

This sequence joins TRBV6-5 and TRBJ2-1; 10 nucleotides match TRBD1. Unmatched junction bases numbered 12, after V lost 7 bases and J lost 9 bases. The CDR3 is 15 amino acids. Germline lookup yields CDR1 MNHEY and CDR2 SVGAGI. The CDR3 DNA sequence: TGTGCCAGCACTTCCGGGACAGGGGCTCGCGGTGAGCAGTTCTTC. Translating it yields CASTSGTGARGEQFF.

In regard to this clone: An end of the junction does not agree with germline; a read error may underlie this. The J gene is TRBJ1-1, the V gene TRBV7-7; no firm D call. The CDR3 covers 13 residues. Germline-derived CDR1 and CDR2 are SSHAT and FNYEAQ (reference sequence). The CDR3 DNA follows: TGTGCTAGCAGCCCTGACCGAGACACTGAAGCTTTCTTT. It specifies CASSPDRDTEAFF.

This chain connects TRBV6-6 to TRBJ1-2; weak D call: TRBD1 (6 bases). The germline V gene encodes CDR1 MNHNY and CDR2 SVGAGI (reference sequence). The CDR3 contains 14 residues. With 6 bases removed from V and 7 bases from J, the gap between germline ends came to 18 bases. The CDR3, as DNA: TGTGCCAGCAGCCCCCTGGGGCAGGGGCTTGGCTACACCTTC. It codes for CASSPLGQGLGYTF.

The chain employs TRBV5-1 and TRBJ1-2; D unclear. Per germline, CDR1 SGHRS and CDR2 YFSETQ. The length of the CDR3 is 12 residues. The V end lost 2 bases, the J end lost 2 bases, and 4 bases lay between the germline ends. The CDR3 nucleotides are TGCGCCAGCAGCTTTGACAACTATGGCTACACCTTC. Its protein is CASSFDNYGYTF.

The chain employs TRBV28 and TRBJ2-7, with D hard to call. Germline CDR1 MDHEN, CDR2 SYDVKM. The CDR3 runs 12 residues. With 2 bases removed from V and 1 base from J, the gap between germline ends came to 3 bases. CDR3 in amino acids: CASSLTSYEQYF. The CDR3 DNA is TGTGCCAGCAGTTTAACTTCCTACGAGCAGTACTTC.

J is TRBJ2-3 and V is TRBV25-1; either TRBD1 or TRBD2 may supply D (5 bases each). Germline V CDR1 and CDR2: MGHDK, SYGVNS. The CDR3 spans 16 residues. Deletions cut 0 bases from V and 2 bases from J, with 12 bases between. In nucleotides, the CDR3 is TGTGCCAGCAGTGAATACTCCCCAGGGACCACAGATACGCAGTATTTT. Protein product: CASSEYSPGTTDTQYF.

The CDR3 loop is CASSPDRGSYNEQFF. CDR3 coding DNA: TGTGCCAGCAGCCCGGACAGAGGGTCCTACAATGAGCAGTTCTTC. The rearrangement uses TRBV7-7 and TRBJ2-1, with D perhaps TRBD1 (6 bases). Germline CDR1 reads SSHAT; CDR2 reads FNYEAQ (reference sequence). The V gene lost 5 bases and the J gene lost 1 base, with 12 bases spanning the gap. This CDR3 region has 15 residues.

V and J are TRBV2 and TRBJ2-7, with 9 bases matching TRBD2. J gave up 5 bases and V 7 bases, and 9 bases lay outside the gene matches. The CDR3 runs 14 residues. Germline-derived CDR1 and CDR2 are SNHLY and FYNNEI. The CDR3 protein is CASTGLAGVHEQYF. CDR3 DNA: TGTGCCAGCACGGGATTAGCGGGAGTCCACGAGCAGTACTTC.

The chain links TRBV18 to TRBJ1-2; 9 positions match TRBD1. In germline, CDR1 is KGHSH, CDR2 LQKENI. The CDR3 has 14 amino acids. J was trimmed by 3 bases and V by 5 bases; bases with no gene match: 4. The CDR3 loop is CASSGQGRDYGYTF. The CDR3 nucleotides are TGTGCCAGCTCAGGACAGGGGCGAGACTATGGCTACACCTTC.

The count of this clone is one. V is TRBV11-2 and J is TRBJ1-2; D remains ambiguous. The length of the CDR3 is 15 residues. CDR1 SGHAT and CDR2 FQNNGV come from the germline V gene. Trimming left V 5 bases short and J 5 bases short, with 18 bases between. The CDR3 loop is CASSPERIPIYGYTF. CDR3 in DNA: TGTGCCAGCAGCCCAGAAAGGATCCCGATATATGGCTACACCTTC.

As regards this clone: Germline and junction disagree at one end, which may indicate a read error. Other DNA sequences within the sample encode an identical CDR3. This chain links TRBV28 with TRBJ2-2, with 9 bases matching TRBD2. This CDR3 comprises 16 residues. CDR1 is MDHEN, CDR2 SYDVKM, per germline. The CDR3 nucleotides read TGTGCCAGCAGTTTATGGACTAGCGGCAAGACCGGGGAGCTATTTTTT. Its translation is CASSLWTSGKTGELFF.

The V gene is TRBV18, the J gene TRBJ2-7, with 14 positions matching TRBD2. V lost 4 bases and J lost 6; bases outside the gene matches: 2. The CDR3 is 14 amino acids. CDR1 and CDR2 from the germline V gene are KGHSH and LQKENI. The CDR3 DNA follows: TGTGCCAGCTCACTCGGACTAGCGGGAGGCGAGCAGTACTTC. Its protein product is CASSLGLAGGEQYF.